The 20 T cell receptor beta chains given below trace back to one sample, sequenced in a study of control samples from healthy donors and cancer patients. Repertoires were generated with immunoSEQ multiplex PCR, while TCRdb's copy carries only in-frame clones and drops some. This sample has about 160,000 clones, with around 94% found just once. Input material: PBMCs. These receptors were collected from a man aged 60 to 75 with colorectal cancer.

CDR3 sequence (DNA): TGTGCCAGCAGCTTCGGGACTAGCGGGGGGGCCGGTACGCAGTATTTT. As protein: CASSFGTSGGAGTQYF. J is TRBJ2-3 and V is TRBV9; 16 nucleotides agree with TRBD2. Germline V lookup: CDR1 SGDLS, CDR2 YYNGEE. The V and J ends lost 4 bases and 8 bases, in that order; junction bases with no gene match: 7. The CDR3 has 16 residues. The full variable domain, in which reference TRBV9 and TRBJ2-3 provide the parts outside the CDR3, is DSGVTQTPKHLITATGQRVTLRCSPRSGDLSVYWYQQSLDQGLQFLIQYYNGEERAKGNILERFSAQQFPDLHSELNLSSLELGDSALYFCASSFGTSGGAGTQYFGPGTRLTVL.

This rearrangement joins TRBV7-7 to TRBJ2-7, with D unresolved. The V and J ends lost 4 bases and 4 bases respectively, with 20 bases between them. The CDR3 runs to 16 residues. CDR1 is SSHAT, CDR2 FNYEAQ, per germline (reference sequence). The CDR3 protein is CASSYIPGGVRYEQYF. For the CDR3, the DNA is TGTGCCAGCAGCTATATCCCAGGTGGTGTAAGATACGAGCAGTACTTC. Drawing the rest from reference TRBV7-7 and TRBJ2-7, the complete variable domain is GAGVSQSPRYKVTKRGQDVTLRCDPISSHATLYWYQQALGQGPEFLTYFNYEAQPDKSGLPSDRFSAERPEGSISTLTIQRTEQRDSAMYRCASSYIPGGVRYEQYFGPGTRLTVT.

Note on this clone: The CDR3 end shows no conserved phenylalanine or tryptophan, and so a read error is likely. The limits of the CDR3 on the DNA are not certain, so only TCRdb's listed CDR3 is given. The rearrangement links TRBV6-1 to TRBJ1-2; the D call TRBD1 from the table was never checked on the DNA. Germline CDR1 and CDR2: MNHNS and SASEGT. Termini included, the CDR3 measures 15 amino acids. CDR3 residues: CASSEAYQDSPILLG.

This rearrangement joins TRBV6-6 to TRBJ1-2; D unresolved. Trimming took off 3 bases at V and 5 bases at J, with 7 bases between the two ends. Germline CDR1 and CDR2: MNHNY and SVGAGI (reference sequence). The CDR3 runs to 12 residues. The DNA of the CDR3 is TGTGCCAGCAGTTATCGGACGTATGGCTACACCTTC. This sequence encodes CASSYRTYGYTF.

The J gene is TRBJ2-3, the V gene TRBV4-1; 7 nucleotides agree with TRBD2. Germline V gives CDR1 MGHRA, CDR2 YSYEKL. V lost 1 base and J lost 2; bases outside the gene matches: 3. The CDR3 loop spans 15 amino acids. CDR3 loop: CASSQGAGLTDTQYF. The CDR3 DNA is TGCGCCAGCAGCCAAGGAGCGGGGCTCACAGATACGCAGTATTTT.

This chain uses TRBV10-3 with TRBJ1-2; D is ambiguous. Trimming cost V 1 base and J 8 bases, with 11 bases left between them. The length of the CDR3 is 13 residues. Germline loops: CDR1 ENHRY, CDR2 SYGVKD. CDR3 DNA: TGTGCCATCAGTGAGTTCCGTGATGAGGGCTACACCTTC. It yields the protein CAISEFRDEGYTF.

This chain joins TRBV2 and TRBJ1-1; D not certain. Between the trimmed V and J ends, which lost 7 bases and 1 base, there was a span of 13 bases. The CDR3 sequence is 14 residues long. Germline V lookup: CDR1 SNHLY, CDR2 FYNNEI. CDR3 sequence reads: CASNQRATNTEAFF. The DNA of the CDR3 is TGTGCCAGCAACCAGCGGGCCACGAACACTGAAGCTTTCTTT.

The chain has TRBV6-5 and TRBJ2-7; D not resolved. CDR3 length: 14 amino acids. Trimming took 4 bases from V and 9 from J, leaving 19 bases between them. CDR1 is MNHEY, CDR2 SVGAGI, per germline. CDR3 amino acids: CASSLSRVPRRQYF. In nucleotides, the CDR3 is TGTGCCAGCAGTTTGTCGAGAGTCCCAAGAAGGCAGTACTTC.

The V and J genes are TRBV29-1 and TRBJ2-7; tentatively, D is TRBD1 (5 bases). The CDR3 is 13 residues long. Trimming cost V 1 base and J 5 bases, with 12 bases left between them. Germline loops: CDR1 SQVTM, CDR2 ANQGSEA. The CDR3 reads CSVEVMQGDEQYF. CDR3 coding DNA: TGCAGCGTTGAAGTCATGCAGGGTGACGAGCAGTACTTC.

The chain is built from TRBV5-4 and TRBJ2-7, with TRBD1 identical over 10 bases. V gave up 0 bases and J gave up 8 bases; unmatched junction bases: 2. The CDR3 runs 13 residues. Germline CDR1 and CDR2: SGHNT and YYREEE (reference sequence). CDR3 region: CASSLGGQGKQYF. In DNA form, the CDR3 reads TGTGCCAGCAGCTTGGGGGGACAGGGGAAGCAGTACTTC.

The chain uses TRBV19 and TRBJ2-6; D unresolved. The germline gives CDR1 LNHDA, CDR2 SQIVND (reference sequence). Trimming pared 4 bases from V and 0 bases from J, leaving 7 bases between. The CDR3 length is 15 residues. CDR3 sequence reads: CASSTLYSGANVLTF. Here the CDR3 DNA reads TGTGCCAGTAGTACCCTTTACTCTGGGGCCAACGTCCTGACTTTC.

The rearrangement uses TRBV5-1 and TRBJ1-4, with D tentatively TRBD1 (5 bases). The CDR3 spans 15 residues. With 4 bases removed from V and 4 bases from J, the gap between germline ends came to 14 bases. Per the germline V gene, CDR1 is SGHRS and CDR2 is YFSETQ. This CDR3 is CASSAEGLSNEKLFF. CDR3 nucleotide sequence: TGCGCCAGCAGCGCCGAGGGGCTGAGTAATGAAAAACTGTTTTTT.

This clone was seen only a few times. CDR3 residues: CASGQQGGTGYTF. As DNA, the CDR3 is TGTGCCAGCGGTCAACAGGGAGGCACTGGCTACACCTTC. The V and J genes are TRBV6-6 and TRBJ1-2; the D gene is possibly TRBD1 (6 bases). This CDR3 spans 13 amino acids. Germline-derived CDR1 and CDR2 are MNHNY and SVGAGI (reference sequence). Trimming took off 8 bases at V and 7 bases at J, with 17 bases between the two ends.

In its sample, this clone was seen a few times. The chain has TRBV5-4 and TRBJ1-2; weak D call: TRBD1 (5 bases). Germline values: CDR1 SGHNT, CDR2 YYREEE (reference sequence). V lost 2 bases and J 0 bases, leaving 8 bases between the germline ends. The CDR3 contains 14 residues. The CDR3 is CASSLMGANYGYTF. The CDR3 DNA reads as TGTGCCAGCAGCTTAATGGGGGCTAACTATGGCTACACCTTC.

J is TRBJ2-3 and V is TRBV11-3, with 8 bases aligning to TRBD2. The V segment lost 5 bases and the J segment 1 base; nucleotides outside the gene matches: 8. The CDR3 runs to 16 residues. Germline loops: CDR1 SGHNT, CDR2 YENEEA. The DNA of the CDR3 is TGTGCCAGCAGCCGTCTCGCGGGGGGTGGCACAGATACGCAGTATTTT. Residues: CASSRLAGGGTDTQYF.

On this clone: Within the sample, other DNA sequences also encode this same CDR3. The V call is TRBV3-1 (or the pseudogene TRBV3-2), the J call TRBJ1-1, with unresolved D. The V and J ends lost 0 bases and 1 base respectively, with 6 bases between them. CDR3 length: 14 residues. Looked up from germline, CDR1 is LGHDT and CDR2 is YNNKEL (reference sequence). The CDR3 bases are TGTGCCAGCAGCCAAGATACGGCGAACACTGAAGCTTTCTTT. Protein product: CASSQDTANTEAFF.

V gene TRBV9 combines with J gene TRBJ1-2; 10 nucleotides agree with TRBD1. J was trimmed by 7 bases and V by 0 bases; bases with no gene match: 6. This CDR3 spans 15 amino acids. Germline V gives CDR1 SGDLS, CDR2 YYNGEE. CDR3 nucleotide sequence: TGTGCCAGCAGCGTAGGAGGGGGACAGGGGCCTGGCTACACCTTC. Protein product: CASSVGGGQGPGYTF.

This clone was detected once. Here the CDR3 DNA reads TGTGCCAGCAGTTTTACGGGCACGCCGAATTCACCCCTCCACTTT. Amino acids: CASSFTGTPNSPLHF. The chain joins TRBV27 to TRBJ1-6; no reliable D call. V gave up 3 bases and J gave up 7 bases, with 13 bases separating them. Germline V lookup: CDR1 MNHEY, CDR2 SMNVEV (reference sequence). This CDR3 spans 15 amino acids.

J is TRBJ2-3 and V is TRBV27, with D perhaps TRBD1 (6 bases). V shed 5 bases and J shed 0 bases, with 18 bases lying between them. This CDR3 has 17 amino acids. Per the germline V gene, CDR1 is MNHEY and CDR2 is SMNVEV (reference sequence). Here the CDR3 DNA reads TGTGCCAGCAGTCCCCTAGGGGGTGGGCCGAGCACAGATACGCAGTATTTT. Translation: CASSPLGGGPSTDTQYF.

This rearrangement joins TRBV27 to TRBJ2-3; no clear D. The CDR3 has 14 amino acids. Germline loops: CDR1 MNHEY, CDR2 SMNVEV (reference sequence). V was shortened by 6 bases and J by 0 bases, with 10 bases between the two germline ends. For the CDR3, the DNA is TGTGCCAGCAGCTACATCAGGAGCACAGATACGCAGTATTTT. Translating it yields CASSYIRSTDTQYF.